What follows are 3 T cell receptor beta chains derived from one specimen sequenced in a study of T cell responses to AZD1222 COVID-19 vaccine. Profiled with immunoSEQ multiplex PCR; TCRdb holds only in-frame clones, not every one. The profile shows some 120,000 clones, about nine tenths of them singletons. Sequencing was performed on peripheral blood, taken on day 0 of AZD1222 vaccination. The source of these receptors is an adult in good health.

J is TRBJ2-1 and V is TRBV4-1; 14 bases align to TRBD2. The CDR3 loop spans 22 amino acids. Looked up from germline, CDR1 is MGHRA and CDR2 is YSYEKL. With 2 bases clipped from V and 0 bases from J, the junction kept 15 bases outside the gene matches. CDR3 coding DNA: TGCGCCAGCAGCCAACCGAGCTTAAGACTAGCGGGAGGGCCAAGCTCCTACAATGAGCAGTTCTTC. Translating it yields CASSQPSLRLAGGPSSYNEQFF.

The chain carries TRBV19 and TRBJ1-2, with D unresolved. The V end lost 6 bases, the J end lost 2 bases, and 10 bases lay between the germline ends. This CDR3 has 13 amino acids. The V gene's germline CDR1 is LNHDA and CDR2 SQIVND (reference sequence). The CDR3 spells CASSSGGNYGYTF. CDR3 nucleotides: TGTGCCAGTAGCTCGGGCGGGAACTATGGCTACACCTTC. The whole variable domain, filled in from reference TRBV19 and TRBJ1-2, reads DGGITQSPKYLFRKEGQNVTLSCEQNLNHDAMYWYRQDPGQGLRLIYYSQIVNDFQKGDIAEGYSVSREKKESFPLTVTSAQKNPTAFYLCASSSGGNYGYTFGSGTRLTVV.

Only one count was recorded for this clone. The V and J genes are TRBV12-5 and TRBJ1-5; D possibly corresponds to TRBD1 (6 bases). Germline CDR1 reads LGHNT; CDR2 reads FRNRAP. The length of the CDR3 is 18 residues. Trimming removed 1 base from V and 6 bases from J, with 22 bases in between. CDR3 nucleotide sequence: TGTGCTAGTGGTTTGGCTTTTCTAGGGGGGGAAGCCCCTCAGCCCCAGCATTTT. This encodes CASGLAFLGGEAPQPQHF.